This TCR beta chain is drawn from a study of cytomegalovirus exposure and HLA in healthy donors. Amplification used 60 Vbeta primers and 13 Jbeta primers. Repertoires were generated with immunoSEQ multiplex PCR, while TCRdb's copy carries only in-frame clones and drops some. The sample lists about 120,000 clones; under 85% were seen once. A note on this clone: Its target is not known.

Whole-study results and caveats: Analysis was carried out at a later point, and it linked a missense DCLRE1C variant to TCR beta V- and J-gene trimming.

Sequenced sample: PBMCs. The origin of this receptor is a young man in good health and CMV-seropositive.

The CDR3 nucleotides read TGCGCCAGCAGCCATCCGGGGAACACTGAAGCTTTCTTT. Translation gives CASSHPGNTEAFF. The chain links TRBV4-1 to TRBJ1-1; D is ambiguous. The CDR3 extends over 13 amino acids. Trimming removed 3 bases at V and 1 base at J, with 6 bases between. Germline assignment: CDR1 MGHRA and CDR2 YSYEKL.